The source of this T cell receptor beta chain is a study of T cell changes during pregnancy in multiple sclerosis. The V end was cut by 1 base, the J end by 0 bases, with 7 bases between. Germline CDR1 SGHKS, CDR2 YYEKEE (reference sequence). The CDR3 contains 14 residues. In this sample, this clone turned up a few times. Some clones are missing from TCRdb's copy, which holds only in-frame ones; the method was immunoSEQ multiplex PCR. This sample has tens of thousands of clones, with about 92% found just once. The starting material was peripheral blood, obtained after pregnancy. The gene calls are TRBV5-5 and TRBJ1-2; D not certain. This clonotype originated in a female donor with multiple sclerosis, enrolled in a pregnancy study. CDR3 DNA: TGTGCCAGCAGCTTGTTTCTAGCTAACTATGGCTACACCTTC. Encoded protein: CASSLFLANYGYTF.